One sample yielded the 10 T cell receptor beta chains listed below, sequenced in a study of control samples from healthy donors and cancer patients. Clones were sequenced by immunoSEQ multiplex PCR, and TCRdb holds only the in-frame ones, with some missing. The table lists about 120,000 clones, roughly 84% of them singletons. Sequenced input: blood. Receptors originate from a man between 18 and 29 years old in good health.

This chain joins TRBV30 and TRBJ2-3, with 16 positions matching TRBD2. J was trimmed by 6 bases and V by 2 bases; bases with no gene match: 11. Germline assignment: CDR1 GTSNPN and CDR2 SVGIG (reference sequence). This CDR3 spans 18 amino acids. DNA of the CDR3: TGTGCCTGGAGTTCTGGGACTAGCGGGAGGGATTCTCCGGATACGCAGTATTTT. Translated: CAWSSGTSGRDSPDTQYF.

This CDR3 is CASKAEDNEQFF. The DNA for the CDR3 is TGTGCCAGCAAAGCAGAAGACAATGAGCAGTTCTTC. V and J are TRBV12-3 or TRBV12-4 and TRBJ2-1; D not resolved. V lost 7 bases, J lost 5 bases, and 9 bases lay in between. This CDR3 region has 12 residues.

This rearrangement joins TRBV7-2 to TRBJ1-1; 10 bases agree with TRBD1. This CDR3 comprises 16 residues. The germline V gene has CDR1 SGHTA and CDR2 FQGNSA. The J segment lost 1 base and the V segment lost 3 bases, leaving 5 bases of the junction unmatched. This CDR3 is CASSFRDRGRNTEAFF. The CDR3 DNA reads as TGTGCCAGCAGCTTCCGGGACAGGGGCCGGAACACTGAAGCTTTCTTT.

This clone has a handful of counts. The rearrangement links TRBV4-2 to TRBJ2-7; the match to TRBD1 covers 12 bases. Unmatched junction bases numbered 7, after V lost 0 bases and J lost 7 bases. Germline V gene lookup returns CDR1 LGHNA and CDR2 YNFKEQ. CDR3 length: 16 residues. CDR3 sequence: CASSQDTGTGGREQYF. CDR3 nucleotide sequence: TGTGCCAGCAGCCAAGATACGGGGACAGGGGGCAGGGAGCAGTACTTC.

V is TRBV27 and J is TRBJ2-2; 10 bases are a match to TRBD2. The CDR3 consists of 18 residues. Germline lookup yields CDR1 MNHEY and CDR2 SMNVEV (reference sequence). With V trimmed by 7 bases and J by 6 bases, 17 bases remained unmatched. CDR3 in amino acids: CASNPGGAAGGPSGELFF. In DNA, the CDR3 is TGTGCCAGCAACCCTGGGGGGGCAGCGGGAGGGCCCTCCGGGGAGCTGTTTTTT.

The rearrangement joins TRBV7-9 to TRBJ2-3, with 12 bases that match TRBD2. Germline V gene data show CDR1 as SEHNR and CDR2 as FQNEAQ (reference sequence). The CDR3 totals 15 residues. V shed 4 bases, J shed 2 bases, and the junction held 1 base outside the gene matches. The CDR3 DNA sequence: TGTGCCAGCAGCTCTAGCGGGAGGGACACAGATACGCAGTATTTT. Protein product: CASSSSGRDTDTQYF. Filled out from reference TRBV7-9 and TRBJ2-3, the complete variable domain reads DTGVSQNPRHKITKRGQNVTFRCDPISEHNRLYWYRQTLGQGPEFLTYFQNEAQLEKSRLLSDRFSAERPKGSFSTLEIQRTEQGDSAMYLCASSSSGRDTDTQYFGPGTRLTVL.

The chain has TRBV3-1 (or the pseudogene TRBV3-2) and TRBJ2-3; 11 bases are a match to TRBD2. CDR1 and CDR2 from the germline V gene are LGHDT and YNNKEL (reference sequence). The CDR3 extends over 15 amino acids. The junction had 4 bases not matched to a gene; V was cut back by 4 bases and J by 4 bases. The CDR3 loop reads CASSPLAGVSDTQYF. The CDR3 DNA reads TGTGCCAGCAGCCCACTAGCGGGAGTATCAGATACGCAGTATTTT.

The rearrangement uses TRBV5-1 and TRBJ2-1; perhaps TRBD2 as D (6 bases). V was pared by 3 bases and J by 8 bases, with 21 bases between. This CDR3 has 16 amino acids. In germline, CDR1 is SGHRS, CDR2 YFSETQ. CDR3 loop: CASSSGGQGGGDEQFF. The CDR3 DNA follows: TGCGCCAGCAGCTCTGGAGGCCAGGGCGGAGGGGATGAGCAGTTCTTC.

This clone was detected once. The chain uses TRBV27 and TRBJ2-2; D gene unclear. This CDR3 spans 17 amino acids. V was clipped by 2 bases and J by 0 bases, with 13 bases between them. CDR1 and CDR2 (germline): MNHEY, SMNVEV (reference sequence). The CDR3 reads CASSLVSGSSNTGELFF. The CDR3 DNA sequence: TGTGCCAGCAGTTTAGTTTCCGGCAGTTCGAACACCGGGGAGCTGTTTTTT.

The chain combines TRBV4-1 with TRBJ2-1; D ambiguous. The CDR3 length is 15 residues. CDR1 is MGHRA, CDR2 YSYEKL, per germline. The V and J ends lost 0 bases and 8 bases respectively, with 14 bases between them. CDR3 nucleotide sequence: TGCGCCAGCAGCCAAGAGTGGCTAGTTAAGGATGAGCAGTTCTTC. Protein product: CASSQEWLVKDEQFF.